One and the same sample provided the 7 T cell receptor beta chains below, sequenced in a study of patients and donors after allogeneic stem cell transplantation. MiXCR was run by TCRdb on the RT-PCR reads, yielding one entry per CDR3 protein. The sample lists approximately 9,000 distinct CDR3 sequences, approximately 4.2% occurring once. Sequenced input: blood, either unsorted or a sorted T cell fraction (not recorded which). The receptors derive from a human donor who was either an allogeneic HSCT recipient or a stem cell or donor lymphocyte infusion donor (not recorded which). It is not recorded whose cells these are; they may come from a transplant donor.

This clonotype is categorized as medium-sized (0.01 to 0.1%). This chain joins TRBV3-1 and TRBJ2-5, with D hard to call. Germline loops: CDR1 LGHDT, CDR2 YNNKEL (reference sequence). This CDR3 region has 13 residues. V lost 0 bases and J 7 bases, leaving 9 bases between the germline ends. DNA for the CDR3: TGTGCCAGCAGCCAAGACATGTTGGGGACCCAGTACTTC. Encoded protein: CASSQDMLGTQYF.

Ten or more counts support this clonotype. J is TRBJ1-4 and V is TRBV18; 7 nucleotides align to TRBD1. This CDR3 has 14 residues. CDR1 KGHSH and CDR2 LQKENI come from the germline V gene. With 4 bases clipped from V and 7 bases from J, the junction kept 6 bases outside the gene matches. CDR3 sequence reads: CASSRNSGGEKLFF. The CDR3 DNA sequence: TGTGCCAGCTCACGAAACTCAGGGGGTGAAAAACTGTTTTTT.

At least ten counts were recorded for this clonotype. The chain couples TRBV4-3 to TRBJ2-2; TRBD1 is a possible D gene (6 bases). Germline V gene lookup returns CDR1 LGHNA and CDR2 YSLEER. V lost 0 bases, J lost 4 bases, and 9 bases lay in between. This CDR3 contains 15 residues. CDR3 in DNA: TGCGCCAGCAGCCAAGATTACAGGGTCACCGGGGAGCTGTTTTTT. Its protein is CASSQDYRVTGELFF.

At least ten counts were recorded for this clonotype. The chain couples TRBV7-9 to TRBJ2-5; the D gene could be TRBD1 or TRBD2 (5 bases each). Germline V gene lookup returns CDR1 SEHNR and CDR2 FQNEAQ (reference sequence). Deletions cut 6 bases from V and 3 bases from J, with 26 bases between. There are 18 residues in the CDR3. CDR3 nucleotide sequence: TGTGCCAGCAGTCCTATAGGGGACGAGAGATTGAACAAAGAGACCCAGTACTTC. Protein: CASSPIGDERLNKETQYF.

Ten or more counts support this clonotype. The J gene is TRBJ2-5, the V gene TRBV18; D is unresolved. This CDR3 has 15 residues. Looked up from germline, CDR1 is KGHSH and CDR2 is LQKENI. V was cut by 3 bases and J by 4 bases, with 15 bases left in between. The CDR3 region is CASSPRTGSRETQYF. CDR3 DNA sequence: TGTGCCAGCTCACCTAGAACCGGGTCTAGAGAGACCCAGTACTTC.

This clonotype was detected ten times or more. The genes are TRBV4-1 and TRBJ2-7; D call uncertain. Trimming cost V 0 bases and J 3 bases, with 12 bases left between them. CDR1 and CDR2 from the germline V gene are MGHRA and YSYEKL. The CDR3 has 15 residues. CDR3 loop: CASSQDVVQNYEQYF. In nucleotides, the CDR3 is TGCGCCAGCAGCCAAGATGTGGTTCAGAACTACGAGCAGTACTTC.

This clonotype ranks as medium-sized (0.01 to 0.1%). The chain couples TRBV4-2 to TRBJ1-5; D unclear. CDR3 length: 17 amino acids. Per the germline V gene, CDR1 is LGHNA and CDR2 is YNFKEQ. Between the trimmed V and J ends, which lost 1 base and 0 bases, there was a span of 13 bases. The CDR3, as DNA: TGTGCCAGCAGCCAAGGTCTTGTGGGTTATAGCAATCAGCCCCAGCATTTT. It is translated as CASSQGLVGYSNQPQHF.